This T cell receptor (beta chain) was documented in a study of shared clonotypes between healthy human individuals. General study results and limits: Across a handful of donors, naive CD4 shared roughly 5%, naive CD8 around 3.5%, memory CD4 about 2.4%, memory CD8 0.4% to 0.5%.

The germline gives CDR1 SNHLY, CDR2 FYNNEI. The V and J ends lost 4 bases and 3 bases respectively, with 10 bases between them. The length of the CDR3 is 14 residues. Data came from immunoSEQ multiplex PCR; TCRdb stores just in-frame clones and leaves some out. Among over a million clones listed, about 98% were seen once. As regards this clone: The antigen is unknown.

This sequence joins TRBV2 and TRBJ1-5; no clear D. The sample was naive CD4+ T cells sorted from blood. As for subset: CD45RA+ positively selected. The origin of this receptor is a man younger than 40 in good health. CDR3: CASSVTGDNQPQHF. The CDR3 DNA sequence: TGTGCCAGCAGTGTAACGGGTGACAATCAGCCCCAGCATTTT. The full variable domain, completed using reference TRBV2 and TRBJ1-5, is EPEVTQTPSHQVTQMGQEVILRCVPISNHLYFYWYRQILGQKVEFLVSFYNNEISEKSEIFDDQFSVERPDGSNFTLKIRSTKLEDSAMYFCASSVTGDNQPQHFGDGTRLSIL.